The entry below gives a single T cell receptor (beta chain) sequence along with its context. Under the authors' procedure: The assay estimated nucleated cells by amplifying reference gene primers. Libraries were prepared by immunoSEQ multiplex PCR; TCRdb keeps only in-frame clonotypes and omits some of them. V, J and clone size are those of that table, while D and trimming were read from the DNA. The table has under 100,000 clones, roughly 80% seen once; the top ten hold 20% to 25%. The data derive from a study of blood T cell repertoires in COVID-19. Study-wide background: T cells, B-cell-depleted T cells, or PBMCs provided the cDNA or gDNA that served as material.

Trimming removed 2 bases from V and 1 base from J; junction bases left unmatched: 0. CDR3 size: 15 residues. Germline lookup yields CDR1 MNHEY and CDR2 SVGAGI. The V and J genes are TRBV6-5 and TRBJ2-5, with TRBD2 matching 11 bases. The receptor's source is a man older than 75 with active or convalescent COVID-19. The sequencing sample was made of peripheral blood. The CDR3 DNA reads TGTGCCAGCAGTTACGGGACTAGCGGCCAAGAGACCCAGTACTTC. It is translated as CASSYGTSGQETQYF.